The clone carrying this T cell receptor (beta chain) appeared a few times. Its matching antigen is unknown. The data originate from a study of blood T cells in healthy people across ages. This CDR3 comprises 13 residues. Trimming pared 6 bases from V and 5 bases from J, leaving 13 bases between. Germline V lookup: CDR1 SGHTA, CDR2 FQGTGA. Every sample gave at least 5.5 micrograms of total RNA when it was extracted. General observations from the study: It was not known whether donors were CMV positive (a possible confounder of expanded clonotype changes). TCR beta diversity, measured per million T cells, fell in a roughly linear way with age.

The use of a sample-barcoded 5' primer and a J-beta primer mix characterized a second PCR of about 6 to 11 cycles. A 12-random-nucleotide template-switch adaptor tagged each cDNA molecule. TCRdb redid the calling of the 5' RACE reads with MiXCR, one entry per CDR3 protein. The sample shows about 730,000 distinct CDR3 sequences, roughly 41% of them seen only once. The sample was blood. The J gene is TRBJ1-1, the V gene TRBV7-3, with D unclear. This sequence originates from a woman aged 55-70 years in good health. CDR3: CASSPGSGTEAFF. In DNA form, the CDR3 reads TGTGCCAGCAGTCCCGGCAGCGGTACTGAAGCTTTCTTT.